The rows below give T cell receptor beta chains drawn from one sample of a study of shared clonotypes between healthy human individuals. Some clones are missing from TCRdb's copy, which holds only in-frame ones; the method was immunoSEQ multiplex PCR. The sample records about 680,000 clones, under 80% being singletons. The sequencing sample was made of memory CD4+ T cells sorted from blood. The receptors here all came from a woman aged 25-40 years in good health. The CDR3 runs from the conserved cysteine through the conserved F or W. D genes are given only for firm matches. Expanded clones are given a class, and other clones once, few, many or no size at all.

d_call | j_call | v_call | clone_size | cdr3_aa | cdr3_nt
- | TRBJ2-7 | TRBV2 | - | CASSEALRALTYEQYF | TGTGCCAGCAGTGAAGCTCTTCGTGCTCTAACCTACGAGCAGTACTTC
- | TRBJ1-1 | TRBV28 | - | CASSSPLTQNTEAFF | TGTGCCAGCAGTTCCCCCTTGACACAGAACACTGAAGCTTTCTTT
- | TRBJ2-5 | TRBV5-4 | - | CASSTPVQGETQYF | TGTGCCAGCAGCACCCCGGTGCAAGGCGAGACCCAGTACTTC
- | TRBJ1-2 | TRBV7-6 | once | CASSFDSNYGYTF | TGTGCCAGCAGCTTCGACAGTAACTATGGCTACACCTTC
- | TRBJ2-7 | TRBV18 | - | CASSPSSIPDYEQYF | TGTGCCAGCTCACCGTCCTCCATCCCCGATTACGAGCAGTACTTC
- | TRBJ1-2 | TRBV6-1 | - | CASSLNLDYGYTF | TGTGCCAGCAGTTTAAATTTGGACTATGGCTACACCTTC
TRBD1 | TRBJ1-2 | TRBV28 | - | CASRQGVDYGYTF | TGTGCCAGCAGACAGGGGGTTGACTATGGCTACACCTTC
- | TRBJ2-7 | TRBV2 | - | CASSGLGDEQYF | TGTGCCAGCAGTGGTCTGGGGGACGAGCAGTACTTC
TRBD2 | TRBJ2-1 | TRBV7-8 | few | CASSLREGPYNEQFF | TGTGCCAGCAGCCTGCGGGAGGGTCCCTACAATGAGCAGTTCTTC
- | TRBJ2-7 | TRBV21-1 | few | CASSKGSARSKHYEQYF | TGTGCCAGCAGCAAAGGGTCCGCCCGCTCTAAGCACTACGAGCAGTACTTC
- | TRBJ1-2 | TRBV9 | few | CASSVGEGAYGYTF | TGTGCCAGCAGCGTAGGGGAGGGAGCCTATGGCTACACCTTC
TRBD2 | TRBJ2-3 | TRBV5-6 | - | CASSLLAGPRTDTQYF | TGTGCCAGCAGCTTATTAGCGGGACCCCGCACAGATACGCAGTATTTT
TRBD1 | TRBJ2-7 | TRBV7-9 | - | CASSPGQGATEQYF | TGTGCCAGCAGCCCGGGACAGGGGGCGACCGAGCAGTACTTC
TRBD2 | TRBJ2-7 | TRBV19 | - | CASSRRLAGDTYEQYF | TGTGCCAGTAGTAGACGACTAGCGGGAGACACCTACGAGCAGTACTTC
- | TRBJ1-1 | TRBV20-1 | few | CSAEAGTEAFF | TGCAGTGCCGAAGCGGGGACTGAAGCTTTCTTT
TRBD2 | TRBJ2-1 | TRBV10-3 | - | CAISDTGGTYNEQFF | TGTGCCATCAGTGATACGGGAGGTACCTACAATGAGCAGTTCTTC
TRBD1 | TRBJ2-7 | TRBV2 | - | CATKGGTGSLEQYF | TGTGCCACAAAAGGGGGGACAGGGTCTCTCGAGCAGTACTTC
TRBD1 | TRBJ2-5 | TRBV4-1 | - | CASSLTGLETQYF | TGCGCCAGCAGCCTGACAGGGTTGGAGACCCAGTACTTC
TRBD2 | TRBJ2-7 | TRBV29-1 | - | CSVVVESGGLSYEQYF | TGCAGCGTTGTTGTCGAATCGGGAGGGCTATCCTACGAGCAGTACTTC
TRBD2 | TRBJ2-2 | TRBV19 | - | CASRRLAGGDTGELFF | TGTGCCAGTAGGAGACTAGCGGGAGGGGACACCGGGGAGCTGTTTTTT
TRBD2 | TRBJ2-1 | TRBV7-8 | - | CASSLNREAEQFF | TGTGCCAGCAGCTTGAATCGGGAGGCTGAGCAGTTCTTC
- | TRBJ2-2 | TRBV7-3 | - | CASSLTVGLNTGELFF | TGTGCCAGCAGCTTAACGGTTGGGTTGAACACCGGGGAGCTGTTTTTT
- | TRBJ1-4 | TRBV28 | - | CASSSASSQKLFF | TGTGCCAGCAGTTCCGCATCGTCCCAAAAACTGTTTTTT
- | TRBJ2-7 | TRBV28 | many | CASSGVGGGSLEQYF | TGTGCCAGCAGTGGGGTGGGCGGTGGGAGTTTGGAGCAGTACTTC
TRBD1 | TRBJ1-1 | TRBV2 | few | CASSNRGRSTEAFF | TGTGCCAGCAGTAACAGGGGGCGCAGCACTGAAGCTTTCTTT
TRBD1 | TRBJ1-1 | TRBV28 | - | CASRRQGSTEAFF | TGTGCCAGCAGGCGACAGGGCAGCACTGAAGCTTTCTTT
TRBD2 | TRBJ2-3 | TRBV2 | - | CATNFAGGSTDTQYF | TGTGCCACCAACTTCGCGGGAGGGAGCACAGATACGCAGTATTTT
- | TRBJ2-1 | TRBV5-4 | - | CASSALRDEQFF | TGTGCCAGCAGTGCCCTACGGGATGAGCAGTTCTTC
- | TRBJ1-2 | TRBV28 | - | CASSFQQHYGYTF | TGTGCCAGCAGTTTTCAACAGCACTATGGCTACACCTTC